Listed below are T cell receptor beta chains from one sample, sequenced in a study of PD-L1 blockade in urothelial cancer. This table comes from immunoSEQ multiplex PCR, and its TCRdb copy is limited to in-frame clones, with some not included. The sample yields 35,000 to 50,000 clones, around 80% seen once. Sample: PBMCs, taken around atezolizumab (anti-PD-L1) treatment. Source of these receptors: a man between 60 and 75 years old with urothelial cancer. The CDR3 runs from the conserved cysteine through the conserved F or W. D genes are given only for firm matches. Size is omitted from some rows. Given values are once, few, many or a class for expanded clones.

D	V	size	J	CDR3	DNA
.	TRBV2	.	TRBJ1-3	CASSENRWAGTIYF	TGTGCCAGCAGTGAAAACCGGTGGGCTGGCACCATATATTTT
TRBD1	TRBV11-3	.	TRBJ1-3	CASSDHRQGTGNTIYF	TGTGCCAGCAGCGATCATCGACAGGGAACTGGAAACACCATATATTTT
TRBD2	TRBV15	.	TRBJ2-2	CATSRDHRSGRRTGELFF	TGTGCCACCAGCAGAGACCACCGTAGCGGGAGGAGGACCGGGGAGCTGTTTTTT
.	TRBV29-1	.	TRBJ2-7	CSVKVNSYEQYF	TGCAGCGTTAAAGTCAACTCCTACGAGCAGTACTTC
TRBD1	TRBV28	.	TRBJ2-1	CASTPRRTGVNNEQFF	TGTGCCAGCACCCCACGTAGGACAGGGGTCAACAATGAGCAGTTCTTC
.	TRBV10-3	.	TRBJ2-7	CAISGTQSSYEQYF	TGTGCCATCAGTGGGACTCAAAGCTCCTACGAGCAGTACTTC
TRBD1	TRBV6-1	few	TRBJ1-5	CATRAGGQGNQPQHF	TGTGCCACCCGGGCCGGGGGACAGGGGAATCAGCCCCAGCATTTT
.	TRBV5-8	few	TRBJ2-6	CASSTINRAGISGANVLTF	TGTGCCAGCAGCACCATAAACAGGGCCGGAATTTCTGGGGCCAACGTCCTGACTTTC
.	TRBV27	.	TRBJ2-7	CASSLKLESHEQYF	TGTGCCAGCAGTTTAAAACTAGAATCGCACGAGCAGTACTTC
TRBD2	TRBV7-6	.	TRBJ2-3	CASSLVAGGGTDTQYF	TGTGCCAGCAGCTTAGTAGCGGGAGGAGGTACAGATACGCAGTATTTT
.	TRBV4-1	.	TRBJ1-6	CASSWFGGFDSPLHF	TGCGCCAGCAGCTGGTTTGGGGGGTTCGATTCACCCCTCCACTTT
TRBD1	TRBV9	.	TRBJ1-2	CASSVGQGEYGYTF	TGTGCCAGCAGCGTCGGACAGGGGGAATATGGCTACACCTTC
.	TRBV21-1	few	TRBJ1-1	CASSKEGDTEAFF	TGTGCCAGCAGCAAAGAAGGGGACACAGAAGCTTTCTTT
TRBD1	TRBV2	.	TRBJ1-6	CASTDPAGTGGGSPLHF	TGTGCCAGCACCGATCCCGCCGGGACAGGGGGCGGTTCACCCCTCCACTTT
.	TRBV19	.	TRBJ1-1	CASSSRTVHGVNTEAFF	TGTGCCAGTAGTTCCCGGACTGTTCACGGGGTGAACACTGAAGCTTTCTTT
.	TRBV4-1	.	TRBJ1-2	CASSQEVSYGYTF	TGCGCCAGCAGCCAAGAGGTTAGTTATGGCTACACCTTC
.	TRBV5-8	.	TRBJ2-7	CASSPTGGPNEQYF	TGTGCCAGCAGCCCAACGGGGGGCCCAAACGAGCAGTACTTC
.	TRBV5-4	.	TRBJ2-1	CASSIYSLEQFF	TGTGCCAGCAGCATATATAGCCTTGAGCAGTTCTTC
TRBD1	TRBV11-2	.	TRBJ1-2	CASSFGQEFNYGYTF	TGTGCCAGCAGCTTTGGACAGGAGTTTAACTATGGCTACACCTTC
TRBD1	TRBV7-7	.	TRBJ2-3	CASSSRQGLFTDTQYF	TGTGCTAGCAGCTCCCGACAGGGCTTATTCACAGATACGCAGTATTTT
TRBD1	TRBV19	.	TRBJ1-2	CASCPDRGRYGYTF	TGTGCCAGTTGTCCGGACAGGGGAAGGTATGGCTACACCTTC
TRBD1	TRBV2	.	TRBJ1-2	CASSRTGDGYTF	TGTGCCAGCAGTAGGACAGGCGATGGCTACACCTTC
.	TRBV28	.	TRBJ1-4	CASMLGTISEKLFF	TGTGCCAGCATGCTCGGGACAATTTCTGAAAAACTGTTTTTT
TRBD2	TRBV4-1	.	TRBJ2-3	CASSQDPSGKWYTQYF	TGCGCCAGCAGCCAAGACCCTAGCGGGAAGTGGTATACGCAGTATTTT
TRBD1	TRBV11-2	once	TRBJ2-5	CASSPQGVRYQETQYF	TGTGCCAGCAGCCCCCAGGGGGTCAGGTACCAAGAGACCCAGTACTTC
.	TRBV5-5	.	TRBJ2-2	CASSWQLAGEVNTGELFF	TGTGCCAGCAGCTGGCAGTTGGCCGGGGAGGTGAACACCGGGGAGCTGTTTTTT
.	TRBV9	.	TRBJ2-1	CASSVDGSHNGQFF	TGTGCCAGCAGCGTAGACGGGAGCCACAATGGGCAGTTCTTC
TRBD1	TRBV9	.	TRBJ1-5	CASSVGDRENQPQHF	TGTGCCAGCAGCGTAGGGGACAGGGAAAATCAGCCCCAGCATTTT